This is a list of T cell receptor beta chains from one sample in a study of OX40 agonist ivuxolimab in advanced cancers. Produced via immunoSEQ multiplex PCR; TCRdb's table is partial and in-frame only. The data hold about 48,000 clones, with nearly 95% observed a single time. The source material was CD4+ or CD8+ T cells sorted from blood, sampled in a trial of the OX40 agonist ivuxolimab. The origin of the receptors is an adult with an advanced solid tumor such as melanoma, head and neck, liver or kidney cancer. Both conserved end residues are part of each CDR3. A D gene is named only where the DNA matches it firmly. Expanded clones are given a class, and other clones once, few, many or no size at all.

CDR3aa	CDR3nt	d_gene	v_gene	abundance	j_gene
CASSGGGSYEQYF	TGTGCCAGCAGTGGCGGGGGGTCCTACGAGCAGTACTTC	TRBD2	TRBV6-5	.	TRBJ2-7
CASSLGANYGYTF	TGTGCCAGCAGCTTAGGAGCTAACTATGGCTACACCTTC	.	TRBV11-2	.	TRBJ1-2
CASSLVYGDRNQPQHF	TGTGCCAGCAGTTTGGTATATGGGGACCGCAATCAGCCCCAGCATTTT	.	TRBV28	.	TRBJ1-5
CASSPSAHNEQFF	TGTGCCAGCAGCCCTAGTGCGCACAATGAGCAGTTCTTC	.	TRBV7-9	.	TRBJ2-1
CASSLAGEGLMEQYF	TGTGCCAGCAGCTTGGCCGGGGAAGGCCTCATGGAGCAGTACTTC	.	TRBV5-6	.	TRBJ2-7
CASRKLNSPLHF	TGTGCCAGCAGGAAACTTAATTCACCCCTCCACTTT	.	TRBV27	few	TRBJ1-6
CASSLVDRQGLFF	TGCGCCAGCAGCTTGGTTGACCGGCAGGGACTGTTTTTT	.	TRBV5-1	.	TRBJ1-4
CASSSGRGAETQYF	TGTGCTAGCAGCTCGGGGAGGGGAGCAGAGACCCAGTACTTC	TRBD2	TRBV7-7	.	TRBJ2-5
CASSLSTGALETQYF	TGTGCCAGCAGTTTATCGACGGGGGCATTAGAGACCCAGTACTTC	.	TRBV27	.	TRBJ2-5
CASSLRTGYNEQFF	TGTGCCAGCAGCCTAAGGACAGGCTACAATGAGCAGTTCTTC	TRBD1	TRBV7-9	.	TRBJ2-1
CASSLTSGRTDTQYF	TGTGCCAGCAGTTTAACTAGCGGTCGCACAGATACGCAGTATTTT	TRBD2	TRBV27	.	TRBJ2-3
CASSVSGTKSSYNSPLHF	TGTGCCAGCAGTGTCTCCGGGACCAAGAGCTCCTATAATTCACCCCTCCACTTT	.	TRBV27	.	TRBJ1-6
CASSLVRDGPYEQYF	TGTGCCAGCAGCTTGGTCCGGGACGGTCCCTACGAGCAGTACTTC	.	TRBV7-8	.	TRBJ2-7
CATSRDPAASNQPQHF	TGTGCCACCAGCAGAGATCCGGCAGCAAGCAATCAGCCCCAGCATTTT	.	TRBV15	once	TRBJ1-5
CASDPRGNQPQHF	TGTGCCAGTGACCCCAGGGGGAATCAGCCCCAGCATTTT	TRBD1	TRBV19	.	TRBJ1-5